This T cell receptor (beta chain) was sequenced during a study of T cells in localized non-small cell lung cancer. A note on this clone: What it binds is not known.

Profiled with immunoSEQ multiplex PCR; TCRdb holds only in-frame clones, not every one. The data hold 100,000 to 150,000 clones, with about 90% observed a single time. The study, taken as a whole, reports: Heterogeneity within the tumor remains possible, as just one region underwent sequencing. Maximal T cell clonality occurred in uninvolved adjacent lung, with tumor ranking below it.

The source is a female donor aged 60 or older with stage I lung adenocarcinoma. The sequenced sample was peripheral blood, obtained before any cancer treatment.

In nucleotides, the CDR3 is TGTGCCAGCAGTTACGTGGCGACAAGCTCCTACGAGCAGTACTTC. Its translation is CASSYVATSSYEQYF. The gene calls are TRBV6-6 and TRBJ2-7; D remains unclear. With 2 bases removed from V and 0 bases from J, the gap between germline ends came to 11 bases. The germline CDR1 and CDR2 sequences are MNHNY and SVGAGI (reference sequence). The CDR3 has 15 residues.